A selection of T cell receptor beta chains follows, all from one sample in a study of blood T cell repertoires in COVID-19. Only in-frame clones appear in the TCRdb table, and some are missing; sequencing was by immunoSEQ multiplex PCR. Of about 130,000 clones in the sample, approximately 81% were seen once. Input material: peripheral blood. The source of these receptors is a young woman who had recovered from COVID-19. Each CDR3 is given with its conserved first and last residue. A D gene is named only where the DNA matches it firmly. A row's size may be missing; if present it is once, few, many or a size class.

CDR3	DNA	size	J	V	length	D
CASSEGQTNEQFF	TGTGCCAGCAGTGAGGGACAGACCAATGAGCAGTTCTTC	.	TRBJ2-1	TRBV12-3/TRBV12-4	13	TRBD1
CASSIDTGTGNFGAPLHF	TGTGCCAGTAGTATAGATACCGGGACAGGAAATTTCGGGGCACCCCTCCACTTT	once	TRBJ1-6	TRBV19	18	TRBD1
CASSEQGAGYEQYF	TGTGCCAGCAGTGAACAGGGGGCAGGGTACGAGCAGTACTTC	few	TRBJ2-7	TRBV2	14	TRBD1
CASTPSTSGRGNEQFF	TGTGCCAGCACTCCTTCCACTAGCGGGAGAGGCAATGAGCAGTTCTTC	.	TRBJ2-1	TRBV25-1	16	TRBD2
CASSTGLLNIQYF	TGTGCCAGCAGCACGGGACTCCTAAACATTCAGTACTTC	.	TRBJ2-4	TRBV11-2	13	.
CASSSWGQGIAGELFF	TGTGCCAGCAGCTCCTGGGGACAGGGTATCGCCGGGGAGCTGTTTTTT	once	TRBJ2-2	TRBV7-9	16	TRBD1
CASSEAGSSRISYEQYF	TGTGCCAGCAGTGAAGCGGGGTCTAGCCGAATATCCTACGAGCAGTACTTC	.	TRBJ2-7	TRBV2	17	.
CASSIGPSPYNEQFF	TGTGCCAGTAGTATTGGGCCGTCCCCTTACAATGAGCAGTTCTTC	.	TRBJ2-1	TRBV19	15	.
CASSLQGAVTSSGYTF	TGTGCCAGCAGCTTGCAGGGGGCAGTCACTTCTAGTGGCTACACCTTC	.	TRBJ1-2	TRBV5-6	16	TRBD1
CASSRKTDYNSPLHF	TGTGCCAGCTCACGAAAGACTGACTATAATTCACCCCTCCACTTT	.	TRBJ1-6	TRBV7-9	15	.
CASSLEYYTEAFF	TGTGCCAGCAGCTTGGAATATTACACTGAAGCTTTCTTT	once	TRBJ1-1	TRBV5-5	13	.
CASSPFGLVESSYNEQFF	TGTGCCAGCTCACCATTCGGACTAGTTGAAAGCTCCTACAATGAGCAGTTCTTC	.	TRBJ2-1	TRBV18	18	TRBD2
CASTGGPPYEQYF	TGTGCCAGTACGGGAGGGCCGCCCTACGAGCAGTACTTC	.	TRBJ2-7	TRBV19	13	TRBD2
CASSLFNCGSCTTSYEQYF	TGTGCCAGCAGTTTATTTAATTGCGGGAGTTGTACCACCTCGTACGAGCAGTACTTC	.	TRBJ2-7	TRBV28	19	TRBD2
CASSFRESKQYF	TGTGCCAGCAGTTTTAGGGAGTCGAAGCAGTACTTC	.	TRBJ2-7	TRBV12-3/TRBV12-4	12	.
CASSYELRTGGGEQFF	TGTGCCAGCAGCTACGAACTTAGGACAGGGGGCGGTGAGCAGTTCTTC	.	TRBJ2-1	TRBV13	16	TRBD1
CASRGDSQETQYF	TGTGCCAGCAGGGGGGACAGCCAAGAGACCCAGTACTTC	.	TRBJ2-5	TRBV11-2	13	TRBD1
CASRLTSYEQYF	TGTGCCAGCAGACTAACTAGCTACGAGCAGTACTTC	.	TRBJ2-7	TRBV2	12	.
CASSHKGSASGANVLTF	TGCGCCAGCAGCCATAAAGGGAGTGCGTCTGGGGCCAACGTCCTGACTTTC	.	TRBJ2-6	TRBV5-1	17	.
CASTRDSRTQETQYF	TGTGCCAGCACAAGGGACAGTAGAACTCAAGAGACCCAGTACTTC	.	TRBJ2-5	TRBV7-2	15	TRBD1
CASSAPGKNTEAFF	TGTGCCAGCAGTGCCCCAGGGAAGAACACTGAAGCTTTCTTT	.	TRBJ1-1	TRBV25-1	14	.
CASSSGDRGYGYTF	TGCGCCAGCAGCTCGGGCGACAGGGGCTATGGCTACACCTTC	.	TRBJ1-2	TRBV5-1	14	TRBD1
CAWSARDTLNTEAFF	TGTGCCTGGAGTGCCCGGGACACGTTAAACACTGAAGCTTTCTTT	.	TRBJ1-1	TRBV30	15	.
CASGTGTEAFF	TGTGCCAGCGGCACAGGGACTGAAGCTTTCTTT	.	TRBJ1-1	TRBV12-3/TRBV12-4	11	.
CASSELGSRLFNEQFF	TGTGCCAGCAGTGAATTGGGCAGCCGCCTATTCAATGAGCAGTTCTTC	once	TRBJ2-1	TRBV6-1	16	.
CASSLGQGNSPLHF	TGTGCCAGCAGTTTAGGACAGGGCAATTCACCCCTCCACTTT	.	TRBJ1-6	TRBV27	14	TRBD1
CASTRGGDEQFF	TGCGCCAGCACTAGGGGGGGCGATGAGCAGTTCTTC	once	TRBJ2-1	TRBV5-1	12	.
CARLPLDHSYNEQFF	TGTGCCCGGCTTCCACTAGACCACTCCTACAATGAGCAGTTCTTC	.	TRBJ2-1	TRBV2	15	.
CASSGLGTGGNSPLHF	TGTGCCAGCAGTGGGTTGGGGACAGGGGGGAATTCACCCCTCCACTTT	.	TRBJ1-6	TRBV6-1	16	TRBD1
CAWGPGQGLHEQYF	TGTGCCTGGGGTCCCGGACAGGGGCTCCACGAGCAGTACTTC	.	TRBJ2-7	TRBV30	14	TRBD1
CASSQEWDSTNYGYTF	TGCGCCAGCAGCCAAGAATGGGACAGTACTAACTATGGCTACACCTTC	.	TRBJ1-2	TRBV4-1	16	TRBD1
CASSERQGASYNEQFF	TGTGCCAGCAGTGAAAGACAGGGGGCATCCTACAATGAGCAGTTCTTC	.	TRBJ2-1	TRBV6-1	16	TRBD1
CASRTSSSYEQYF	TGTGCCAGCAGAACTTCTAGCTCCTACGAGCAGTACTTC	.	TRBJ2-7	TRBV6-5	13	.
CASSYGRSNYGYTF	TGTGCCAGCAGTTACGGCAGGTCTAACTATGGCTACACCTTC	.	TRBJ1-2	TRBV6-5	14	.
CASSPQDGKNTEAFF	TGTGCCAGCTCACCACAAGACGGGAAGAACACTGAAGCTTTCTTT	.	TRBJ1-1	TRBV18	15	.
CSVEESVVAGQYF	TGCAGCGTTGAAGAAAGTGTGGTAGCTGGGCAGTATTTT	.	TRBJ2-3	TRBV29-1	13	.
CASSQPGTRNTEAFF	TGCGCCAGCAGCCAACCCGGGACACGGAACACTGAAGCTTTCTTT	.	TRBJ1-1	TRBV4-1	15	.
CASGLHGLAGNTGELFF	TGTGCTAGTGGTCTGCACGGACTAGCGGGGAACACCGGGGAGCTGTTTTTT	.	TRBJ2-2	TRBV12-5	17	TRBD2
CASSFGGSTEAFF	TGTGCCAGCAGCTTCGGCGGTAGCACTGAAGCTTTCTTT	.	TRBJ1-1	TRBV7-9	13	.
CASSPTEGGGYTF	TGTGCCAGCTCTCCGACCGAAGGCGGCGGCTACACCTTC	.	TRBJ1-2	TRBV18	13	.
CASSLAPDRENGYTF	TGCGCCAGCAGCTTGGCCCCTGACAGGGAAAATGGCTACACCTTC	.	TRBJ1-2	TRBV5-1	15	TRBD1
CASSLAGTDNEQFF	TGCGCCAGCAGCTTGGCCGGGACTGACAATGAGCAGTTCTTC	.	TRBJ2-1	TRBV5-1	14	.
CASSPFVGGGQWNEQFF	TGTGCCAGCAGCCCGTTCGTCGGGGGTGGCCAATGGAATGAGCAGTTCTTC	.	TRBJ2-1	TRBV7-3	17	.
CASTGAGGFLFF	TGTGCCAGCACAGGGGCGGGGGGGTTCCTATTCTTC	.	TRBJ2-1	TRBV27	12	TRBD2
CASSEEGRGGYTF	TGTGCCAGCAGTGAAGAAGGGAGAGGTGGCTACACCTTC	once	TRBJ1-2	TRBV6-1	13	.
CASKGQGTLYEQYF	TGTGCCAGCAAGGGACAGGGGACGCTCTACGAGCAGTACTTC	few	TRBJ2-7	TRBV2	14	TRBD1
CASSPTQGGYYGYTF	TGTGCCAGTAGTCCGACACAGGGTGGGTACTATGGCTACACCTTC	.	TRBJ1-2	TRBV19	15	.
CASSSKGANQETQYF	TGCGCCAGCAGCTCTAAGGGGGCGAACCAAGAGACCCAGTACTTC	.	TRBJ2-5	TRBV5-1	15	TRBD1
CASSTRSADTQYF	TGTGCCAGCAGTACTAGGAGTGCAGATACGCAGTATTTT	few	TRBJ2-3	TRBV19	13	.
CASSLGLETYEQYF	TGTGCCAGCAGCTTGGGACTCGAGACCTACGAGCAGTACTTC	few	TRBJ2-7	TRBV5-6	14	.
CASSARKPGSPLHF	TGTGCCAGCAGTGCGCGCAAACCGGGATCACCCCTCCACTTT	.	TRBJ1-6	TRBV27	14	.
CASSWGQEGVGEQYF	TGTGCCAGCAGCTGGGGACAGGAAGGAGTTGGCGAGCAGTACTTC	.	TRBJ2-7	TRBV5-4	15	TRBD1
CASSESGHLKTFF	TGTGCCAGCAGTGAATCGGGACATCTGAAAACTTTCTTT	.	TRBJ1-1	TRBV6-1	13	.